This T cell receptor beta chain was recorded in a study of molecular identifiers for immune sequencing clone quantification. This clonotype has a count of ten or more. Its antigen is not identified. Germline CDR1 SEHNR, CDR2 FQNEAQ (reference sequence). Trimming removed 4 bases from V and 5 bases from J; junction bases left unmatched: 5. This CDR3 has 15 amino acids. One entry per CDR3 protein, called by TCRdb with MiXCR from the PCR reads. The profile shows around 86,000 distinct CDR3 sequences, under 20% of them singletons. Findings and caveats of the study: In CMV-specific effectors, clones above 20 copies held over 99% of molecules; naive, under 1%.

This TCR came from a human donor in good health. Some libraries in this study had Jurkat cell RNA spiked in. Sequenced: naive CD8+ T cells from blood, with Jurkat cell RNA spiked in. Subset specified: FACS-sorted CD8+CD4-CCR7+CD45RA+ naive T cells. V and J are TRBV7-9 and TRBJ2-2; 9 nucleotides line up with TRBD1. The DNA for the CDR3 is TGTGCCAGCAGCTCCCCGACAGGGGGGACCGGGGAGCTGTTTTTT. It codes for CASSSPTGGTGELFF.